The following is a T cell receptor beta chain sequence with its context. Its specificity is not known. The data derive from a study of cytomegalovirus exposure and HLA in healthy donors. Germline V gives CDR1 LNHDA, CDR2 SQIVND (reference sequence). Trimming left V 7 bases short and J 5 bases short, with 17 bases between. The CDR3 length is 14 residues. Notes on the study in general: First-cohort TCR clusters were later found to tend to co-occur in the 120 validation repertoires.

Profiled with immunoSEQ multiplex PCR; TCRdb holds only in-frame clones, not every one. The sample lists 200,000 to 300,000 clones, roughly 87% occurring once. These donors were members of the approximately 120-subject validation cohort, a group separate from the approximately 670-subject first cohort. The chain employs TRBV19 and TRBJ1-2; possibly TRBD1 for D (5 bases). The receptor comes from a man between 18 and 29 years old in good health and CMV-seropositive. Sequenced sample: PBMCs. CDR3 nucleotides: TGTGCCAGTAACCCCGGGGGGTTGAGATATGGCTACACCTTC. The encoded protein is CASNPGGLRYGYTF.